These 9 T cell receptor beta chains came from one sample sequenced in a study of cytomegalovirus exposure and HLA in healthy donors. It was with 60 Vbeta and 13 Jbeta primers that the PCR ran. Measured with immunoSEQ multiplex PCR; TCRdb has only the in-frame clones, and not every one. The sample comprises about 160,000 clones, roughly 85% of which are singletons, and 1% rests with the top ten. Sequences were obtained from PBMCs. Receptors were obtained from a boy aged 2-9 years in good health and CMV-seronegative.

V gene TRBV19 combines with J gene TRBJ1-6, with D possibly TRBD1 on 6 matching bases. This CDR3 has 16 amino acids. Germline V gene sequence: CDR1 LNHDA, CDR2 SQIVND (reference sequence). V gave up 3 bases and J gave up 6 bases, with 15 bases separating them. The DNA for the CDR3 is TGTGCCAGTAGTATGAGTCCAGGGGTCGGTAATTCACCCCTCCACTTT. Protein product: CASSMSPGVGNSPLHF.

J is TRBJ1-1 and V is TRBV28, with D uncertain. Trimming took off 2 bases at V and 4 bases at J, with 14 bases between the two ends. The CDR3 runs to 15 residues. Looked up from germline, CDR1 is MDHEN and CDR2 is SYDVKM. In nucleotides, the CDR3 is TGTGCCAGCAGTTTAATGTCCAGGTTGGGCACTGAAGCTTTCTTT. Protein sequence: CASSLMSRLGTEAFF. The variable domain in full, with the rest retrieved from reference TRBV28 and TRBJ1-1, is DVKVTQSSRYLVKRTGEKVFLECVQDMDHENMFWYRQDPGLGLRLIYFSYDVKMKEKGDIPEGYSVSREKKERFSLILESASTNQTSMYLCASSLMSRLGTEAFFGQGTRLTVV.

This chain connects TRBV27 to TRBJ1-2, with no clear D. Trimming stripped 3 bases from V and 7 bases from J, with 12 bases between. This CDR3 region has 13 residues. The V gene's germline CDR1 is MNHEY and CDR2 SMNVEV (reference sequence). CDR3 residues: CASSFDREAGYTF. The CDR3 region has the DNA TGTGCCAGCAGTTTCGATAGGGAGGCTGGCTACACCTTC.

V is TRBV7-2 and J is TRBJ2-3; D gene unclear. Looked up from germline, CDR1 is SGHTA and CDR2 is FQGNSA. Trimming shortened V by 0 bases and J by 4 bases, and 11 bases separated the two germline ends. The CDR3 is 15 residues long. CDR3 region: CASSLAGQVADTQYF. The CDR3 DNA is TGTGCCAGCAGCTTAGCTGGGCAGGTTGCAGATACGCAGTATTTT.

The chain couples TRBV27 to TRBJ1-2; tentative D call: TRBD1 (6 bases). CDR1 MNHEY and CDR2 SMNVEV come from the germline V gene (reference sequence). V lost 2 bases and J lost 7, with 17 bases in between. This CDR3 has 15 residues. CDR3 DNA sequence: TGTGCCAGCAGTTTAAACAGGGAGGGGAGGGGTGGCTACACCTTC. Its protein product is CASSLNREGRGGYTF.

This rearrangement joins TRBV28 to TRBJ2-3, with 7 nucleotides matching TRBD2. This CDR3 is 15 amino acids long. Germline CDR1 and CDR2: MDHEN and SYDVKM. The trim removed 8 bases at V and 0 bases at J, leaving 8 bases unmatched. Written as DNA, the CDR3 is TGTGCCAGCCACCCATCTAGCGGAAGCACAGATACGCAGTATTTT. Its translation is CASHPSSGSTDTQYF.

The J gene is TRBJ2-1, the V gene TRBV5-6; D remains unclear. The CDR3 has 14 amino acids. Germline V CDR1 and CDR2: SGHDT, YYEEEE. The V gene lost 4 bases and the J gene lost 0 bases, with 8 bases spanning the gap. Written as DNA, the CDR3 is TGTGCCAGCAGCGCGGTGAGCTCCTACAATGAGCAGTTCTTC. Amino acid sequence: CASSAVSSYNEQFF.

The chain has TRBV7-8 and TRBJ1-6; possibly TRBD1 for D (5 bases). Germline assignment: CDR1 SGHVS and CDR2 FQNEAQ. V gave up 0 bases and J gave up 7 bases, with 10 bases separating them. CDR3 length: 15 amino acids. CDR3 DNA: TGTGCCAGCAGCTTAGCGGCGGGACGGAATTCACCCCTCCACTTT. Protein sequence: CASSLAAGRNSPLHF.

CDR3 loop: CASSLGAGGQAKNIQYF. DNA for the CDR3: TGTGCCAGCAGCTTAGGGGCGGGAGGACAAGCCAAAAACATTCAGTACTTC. The J gene is TRBJ2-4, the V gene TRBV11-2, with TRBD2 matching 8 bases. With 1 base clipped from V and 0 bases from J, the junction kept 5 bases outside the gene matches. Germline V gene sequence: CDR1 SGHAT, CDR2 FQNNGV. The CDR3 length is 17 residues.